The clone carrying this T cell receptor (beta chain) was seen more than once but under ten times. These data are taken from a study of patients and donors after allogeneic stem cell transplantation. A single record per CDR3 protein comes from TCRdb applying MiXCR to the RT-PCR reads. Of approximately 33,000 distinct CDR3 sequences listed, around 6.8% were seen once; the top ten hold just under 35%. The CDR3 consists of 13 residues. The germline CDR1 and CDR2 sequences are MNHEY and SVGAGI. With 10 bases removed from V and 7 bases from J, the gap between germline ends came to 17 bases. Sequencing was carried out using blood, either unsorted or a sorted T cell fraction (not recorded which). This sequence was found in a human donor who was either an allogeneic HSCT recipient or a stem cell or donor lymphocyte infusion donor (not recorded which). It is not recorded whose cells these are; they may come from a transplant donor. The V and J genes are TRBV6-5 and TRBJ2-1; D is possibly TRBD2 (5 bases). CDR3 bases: TGTGCCACCAACCTTGGAAGCGGAAATGAGCAGTTCTTC. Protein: CATNLGSGNEQFF.